This T cell receptor (beta chain) was documented in a study of chemoradiotherapy in HPV16-positive cancers. Study results and limitations: For HPV16-positive patients, expanding HPV-responsive T cells associated with longer recurrence-free survival. HPV-specific T cells were functionally defined from only a couple of HPV16-positive patients.

On this clone itself: The antigen remains unidentified.

Over chemoradiotherapy, repertoires were sampled more than once. Germline lookup yields CDR1 LNHDA and CDR2 SQIVND (reference sequence). The CDR3 length is 15 residues. The junction had 11 bases not matched to a gene; V was cut back by 9 bases and J by 5 bases. Profiling relied on immunoSEQ multiplex PCR, and the TCRdb table lists in-frame clones only, not all of them. Among fewer than 7,500 clones listed, approximately 91% were seen once. The rearrangement joins TRBV19 to TRBJ2-1; the match to TRBD1 covers 9 bases. The specimen was blood, collected from a patient who underwent chemoradiotherapy. This clonotype originated in a human donor with HPV-associated anogenital cancer. The CDR3 protein is CASETGQGRHNEQFF. CDR3 nucleotides: TGTGCCAGCGAGACGGGACAGGGTCGCCACAATGAGCAGTTCTTC. The entire variable domain, with the rest obtained from reference TRBV19 and TRBJ2-1, is as follows: DGGITQSPKYLFRKEGQNVTLSCEQNLNHDAMYWYRQDPGQGLRLIYYSQIVNDFQKGDIAEGYSVSREKKESFPLTVTSAQKNPTAFYLCASETGQGRHNEQFFGPGTRLTVL.